The 31 T cell receptor beta chains listed next were all sequenced from one sample in a study of identical twins. TCRdb itself ran the 5' RACE reads through MiXCR, one entry per CDR3 protein. Of nearly 900,000 distinct CDR3 sequences in the sample, more than 9% were seen once. The same sample was also used in a study of yellow fever vaccine responses in identical twins.

Sequenced sample: PBMCs. The receptor set was obtained from a woman younger than 30 in good health.

Regarding this clonotype: Its ends do not fully match the called genes, so a read error is possible. The chain links TRBV4-1 to TRBJ2-1; D assignment may be TRBD1 or TRBD2 (5 bases each). The germline CDR1 and CDR2 sequences are MGHRA and YSYEKL. The CDR3 is 15 residues long. The CDR3, as DNA: TGCGCCAGCAGCCAGGCGTACAGGTTCAGGGACGCTAGAATCTTC. Its translation: CASSQAYRFRDARIF.

This clonotype was detected only a few times. This chain connects TRBV28 to TRBJ2-7, with unresolved D. The CDR3 totals 12 residues. The germline V and J ends were trimmed by 7 bases and 2 bases, with 9 bases remaining between them. Germline V CDR1 and CDR2: MDHEN, SYDVKM. CDR3: CASTTSTYEQYF. The CDR3 bases are TGTGCCAGCACTACAAGTACCTACGAGCAGTACTTC.

The V gene is TRBV28, the J gene TRBJ1-1; 9 positions match TRBD1. Germline CDR1 MDHEN, CDR2 SYDVKM. Trimming cost V 3 bases and J 11 bases; bases outside gene matches: 25. CDR3 length equals 19 residues. CDR3 sequence (DNA): TGTGCCAGCAGTTTCTCGGGACAGGGAGATTCATCCCGGGGTCAGGATGCTTTCTTT. This sequence encodes CASSFSGQGDSSRGQDAFF.

This clonotype was counted a few times. The chain employs TRBV5-1 and TRBJ2-7, with D possibly being TRBD1 (5 bases). Trimming removed 1 base from V and 1 base from J, with 12 bases in between. CDR1 SGHRS and CDR2 YFSETQ come from the germline V gene. This CDR3 comprises 15 residues. The CDR3 spells CASSLLLTGSYEQYF. The CDR3, as DNA: TGCGCCAGCAGCTTGTTGCTAACAGGTTCCTACGAGCAGTACTTC.

This clonotype occurred many times. The genes are TRBV9 and TRBJ2-2; 11 bases align to TRBD2. V shed 5 bases and J 3 bases; nucleotides not matched to a gene: 6. The germline V gene encodes CDR1 SGDLS and CDR2 YYNGEE. The CDR3 is 16 residues long. The CDR3 is CASSGGLAEDTGELFF. The CDR3 bases are TGTGCCAGCAGTGGGGGACTAGCGGAGGACACCGGGGAGCTGTTTTTT.

This clonotype was detected many times. The chain employs TRBV20-1 and TRBJ1-4; 9 bases agree with TRBD1. The trim removed 0 bases at V and 10 bases at J, leaving 6 bases unmatched. There are 14 residues in the CDR3. CDR1 and CDR2 from the germline V gene are DFQATT and SNEGSKA (reference sequence). CDR3 DNA: TGCAGTGCTAGAGAATCGGGACAGGGAGGAAAACTGTTTTTT. Translation gives CSARESGQGGKLFF.

The rearrangement joins TRBV10-3 to TRBJ2-7; 7 bases map to TRBD2. In germline, CDR1 is ENHRY, CDR2 SYGVKD. With V trimmed by 10 bases and J by 2 bases, 8 bases remained unmatched. The CDR3 is made up of 13 amino acids. The CDR3 is CANQRDPAYEQYF. Written as DNA, the CDR3 is TGTGCCAACCAGCGGGACCCAGCCTACGAGCAGTACTTC.

This clonotype was counted many times. The V gene is TRBV20-1, the J gene TRBJ2-1, with D uncertain. V lost 5 bases to trimming and J lost 10 bases, with 12 bases between them. The CDR3 is 11 residues long. Germline-derived CDR1 and CDR2 are DFQATT and SNEGSKA (reference sequence). The CDR3 sequence is CSAATLREQFF. DNA of the CDR3: TGCAGTGCTGCGACCTTAAGAGAGCAGTTCTTC.

This clonotype was recorded at least ten times. The V and J genes are TRBV5-1 and TRBJ2-6, with TRBD2 as a possible D gene (5 bases). V lost 7 bases, J lost 0 bases, and 11 bases lay in between. The CDR3 extends over 15 amino acids. From germline, CDR1 is SGHRS and CDR2 YFSETQ. The CDR3 loop reads CASFGLISGANVLTF. Here the CDR3 DNA reads TGCGCCAGCTTTGGACTGATCTCTGGGGCCAACGTCCTGACTTTC.

In its sample, this clonotype was seen a few times. The chain combines TRBV12-3 or TRBV12-4 with TRBJ1-1, with 8 bases fitting TRBD1. The junction had 10 bases not matched to a gene; V was cut back by 5 bases and J by 5 bases. The CDR3 consists of 15 residues. The CDR3 is CASSRDRWRTTEAFF. DNA for the CDR3: TGTGCCAGCAGTAGGGACAGGTGGAGAACAACTGAAGCTTTCTTT.

The CDR3 nucleotides are TGCGCCAGCAGCCACGAGACTGGGACCCAGTACTTC. It is translated as CASSHETGTQYF. The rearrangement joins TRBV5-1 to TRBJ2-5, with D uncertain. CDR1 SGHRS and CDR2 YFSETQ come from the germline V gene. CDR3 size: 12 residues. V lost 4 bases and J lost 7, with 11 bases in between. The full variable domain, rest sourced from reference TRBV5-1 and TRBJ2-5, is KAGVTQTPRYLIKTRGQQVTLSCSPISGHRSVSWYQQTPGQGLQFLFEYFSETQRNKGNFPGRFSGRQFSNSRSEMNVSTLELGDSALYLCASSHETGTQYFGPGTRLLVL.

This chain uses TRBV9 with TRBJ1-1; D perhaps matches TRBD1 (5 bases). CDR1 is SGDLS and CDR2 is YYNGEE in the germline V gene. Trimming cost V 6 bases and J 3 bases, with 15 bases left between them. The CDR3 is made up of 14 amino acids. The CDR3 DNA sequence: TGTGCCAGCACCACCGGGGGTTTGGACACTGAAGCTTTCTTT. This translates into CASTTGGLDTEAFF.

This clonotype has just a few counts. This chain links TRBV7-9 with TRBJ2-5, with unresolved D. Germline V CDR1 and CDR2: SEHNR, FQNEAQ (reference sequence). Trimming took off 6 bases at V and 5 bases at J, with 7 bases between the two ends. The CDR3 runs 11 residues. CDR3 protein: CASRNRETQYF. Written as DNA, the CDR3 is TGTGCCAGCAGGAACCGGGAGACCCAGTACTTC. Combining the CDR3 with reference TRBV7-9 and TRBJ2-5 gives the whole variable domain DTGVSQNPRHKITKRGQNVTFRCDPISEHNRLYWYRQTLGQGPEFLTYFQNEAQLEKSRLLSDRFSAERPKGSFSTLEIQRTEQGDSAMYLCASRNRETQYFGPGTRLLVL.

This clonotype was seen many times. The chain couples TRBV11-1 to TRBJ2-4; possibly TRBD1 for D (5 bases). The germline V gene encodes CDR1 SGHAT and CDR2 FQDESV (reference sequence). This CDR3 comprises 18 residues. V gave up 1 base and J gave up 0 bases, with 16 bases separating them. The CDR3 DNA is TGTGCCAGCAGCTTAGTAGCCGACGACAGACTAGCCAAAAACATTCAGTACTTC. Encoded protein: CASSLVADDRLAKNIQYF.

In its sample, this clonotype was seen many times. V is TRBV7-8 and J is TRBJ2-7, with D perhaps TRBD1 (6 bases). In germline, CDR1 is SGHVS, CDR2 FQNEAQ. V was pared by 8 bases and J by 0 bases, with 23 bases between. The CDR3 spans 17 residues. CDR3 sequence reads: CASGGLFRTVVSYEQYF. The DNA for the CDR3 is TGTGCCAGCGGCGGGTTGTTTCGGACAGTCGTCTCCTACGAGCAGTACTTC.

This chain uses TRBV10-3 with TRBJ2-5, with a tentative D call TRBD2 (5 bases). The germline V and J ends were trimmed by 4 bases and 5 bases, with 8 bases remaining between them. The germline gives CDR1 ENHRY, CDR2 SYGVKD. The CDR3 is 12 residues long. The CDR3 DNA reads as TGTGCCATCAGTGGATCGGGGGAGACCCAGTACTTC. Translating gives CAISGSGETQYF.

The chain links TRBV29-1 to TRBJ2-7, with TRBD1 matching 7 bases. The trim removed 4 bases at V and 1 base at J, leaving 4 bases unmatched. Germline V lookup: CDR1 SQVTM, CDR2 ANQGSEA. The CDR3 extends over 13 amino acids. The CDR3: CSVVKGASYEQYF. The CDR3 DNA sequence: TGCAGCGTTGTTAAGGGGGCGTCCTACGAGCAGTACTTC.

This clonotype was found a few times. V and J are TRBV7-2 and TRBJ2-4; possible D gene TRBD1, 6 bases. Germline V lookup: CDR1 SGHTA, CDR2 FQGNSA. There are 13 residues in the CDR3. Trimming took off 1 base at V and 6 bases at J, with 7 bases between the two ends. CDR3 protein: CASSLVQGNIQYF. In DNA, the CDR3 is TGTGCCAGCAGCTTAGTACAGGGAAACATTCAGTACTTC. Filled out from reference TRBV7-2 and TRBJ2-4, the complete variable domain reads GAGVSQSPSNKVTEKGKDVELRCDPISGHTALYWYRQSLGQGLEFLIYFQGNSAPDKSGLPSDRFSAERTGGSVSTLTIQRTQQEDSAVYLCASSLVQGNIQYFGAGTRLSVL.

This clonotype was counted ten times or more. The V call is TRBV12-3 or TRBV12-4, the J call TRBJ2-2; D might be TRBD1 (5 bases). The CDR3 contains 13 residues. V shed 6 bases and J shed 6 bases, with 11 bases lying between them. CDR3 amino acids: CASSRVGPGELFF. DNA for the CDR3: TGTGCCAGCAGCCGGGTGGGGCCCGGGGAGCTGTTTTTT.

This clonotype was seen a handful of times. The chain has TRBV7-2 and TRBJ2-2; TRBD2 might be the D (5 bases). The CDR3 loop spans 14 amino acids. V lost 4 bases and J 7 bases, leaving 13 bases between the germline ends. Germline values: CDR1 SGHTA, CDR2 FQGNSA. For the CDR3, the DNA is TGTGCCAGCAGCTGGACTCCTGCGGGCGGGGAGCTGTTTTTT. Protein product: CASSWTPAGGELFF. The full variable domain, rest sourced from reference TRBV7-2 and TRBJ2-2, is GAGVSQSPSNKVTEKGKDVELRCDPISGHTALYWYRQSLGQGLEFLIYFQGNSAPDKSGLPSDRFSAERTGGSVSTLTIQRTQQEDSAVYLCASSWTPAGGELFFGEGSRLTVL.

J is TRBJ2-1 and V is TRBV5-1, with 9 positions matching TRBD2. Germline V gene data show CDR1 as SGHRS and CDR2 as YFSETQ. Unmatched junction bases numbered 14, after V lost 4 bases and J lost 3 bases. CDR3 length: 18 amino acids. The CDR3 sequence: CASSGSSGNPKGYNEQFF. DNA of the CDR3: TGCGCCAGCAGCGGGTCTAGCGGGAATCCCAAGGGCTACAATGAGCAGTTCTTC.

This clonotype was detected only a few times. The chain couples TRBV7-2 to TRBJ2-6; D not resolved. Germline CDR1 is SGHTA and CDR2 is FQGNSA. This CDR3 comprises 16 residues. V lost 0 bases, J lost 2 bases, and 8 bases lay in between. CDR3 region: CASSLAISPGANVLTF. Written as DNA, the CDR3 is TGTGCCAGCAGCTTAGCGATTAGCCCTGGGGCCAACGTCCTGACTTTC.

The chain employs TRBV7-3 and TRBJ1-1; weak D call: TRBD1 (6 bases). Germline values: CDR1 SGHTA, CDR2 FQGTGA. The CDR3 length is 14 residues. V was clipped by 5 bases and J by 6 bases, with 16 bases between them. The CDR3 sequence is CASSPGGAEAEAFF. In DNA form, the CDR3 reads TGTGCCAGCAGCCCGGGGGGGGCAGAGGCTGAAGCTTTCTTT.

In its sample, this clonotype was seen a few times. The rearrangement joins TRBV5-5 to TRBJ2-3; D tentatively reads TRBD1 or TRBD2 (5 bases each). Germline CDR1 reads SGHKS; CDR2 reads YYEKEE (reference sequence). Trimming left V 5 bases short and J 2 bases short, with 12 bases between. The CDR3 consists of 14 residues. Here the CDR3 DNA reads TGTGCCAGCAGATACGGGACCTCCACAGATACGCAGTATTTT. Amino acids: CASRYGTSTDTQYF.

This chain uses TRBV20-1 with TRBJ2-3, with D perhaps TRBD1 (5 bases). CDR3 length: 16 residues. Germline V gene data show CDR1 as DFQATT and CDR2 as SNEGSKA (reference sequence). V lost 0 bases to trimming and J lost 0 bases, with 13 bases between them. In nucleotides, the CDR3 is TGCAGTGCTAGAGATTTAAGACAGCCTAGCACAGATACGCAGTATTTT. It encodes CSARDLRQPSTDTQYF.

In its sample, this clonotype was seen a few times. The chain has TRBV12-3 or TRBV12-4 and TRBJ2-7, with D unclear. With 2 bases removed from V and 10 bases from J, the gap between germline ends came to 6 bases. There are 10 residues in the CDR3. CDR3 sequence: CASSLHGQYF. The DNA of the CDR3 is TGTGCCAGCAGTTTACATGGTCAGTACTTC.

This chain connects TRBV5-1 to TRBJ1-2; 10 bases agree with TRBD1. The CDR3 has 15 amino acids. The trim removed 4 bases at V and 8 bases at J, leaving 11 bases unmatched. Germline V gene lookup returns CDR1 SGHRS and CDR2 YFSETQ. The CDR3 is CASSAPGTGVMGYTF. CDR3 DNA: TGCGCCAGCAGCGCCCCCGGGACAGGGGTTATGGGCTACACCTTC.

The V call is TRBV20-1, the J call TRBJ2-6; D call uncertain. Per the germline V gene, CDR1 is DFQATT and CDR2 is SNEGSKA (reference sequence). The ends were cut back, 4 bases at V and 7 bases at J, with 5 bases in the middle. CDR3 length: 11 amino acids. The CDR3 here is CSAKSANVLTF. The CDR3 DNA reads TGCAGTGCTAAATCCGCCAACGTCCTGACTTTC.

The chain links TRBV3-1 to TRBJ1-6; 8 bases line up with TRBD1. The ends lost 4 bases at V and 11 bases at J; junction bases unmatched: 7. Germline assignment: CDR1 LGHDT and CDR2 YNNKEL (reference sequence). The CDR3 is 14 amino acids. In DNA form, the CDR3 reads TGTGCCAGCAGCCGAAAAGGACAGGGACCACCCCTCCACTTT. Translated: CASSRKGQGPPLHF.

This clonotype was seen a few times. The chain combines TRBV28 with TRBJ2-2, with D perhaps TRBD1 (5 bases). Germline lookup yields CDR1 MDHEN and CDR2 SYDVKM. Trimming removed 6 bases from V and 4 bases from J, with 12 bases in between. This CDR3 spans 14 amino acids. CDR3 sequence (DNA): TGTGCCAGCAGAGACACAGGTCCCACCGGGGAGCTGTTTTTT. As protein: CASRDTGPTGELFF. The entire variable domain, with the rest obtained from reference TRBV28 and TRBJ2-2, is as follows: DVKVTQSSRYLVKRTGEKVFLECVQDMDHENMFWYRQDPGLGLRLIYFSYDVKMKEKGDIPEGYSVSREKKERFSLILESASTNQTSMYLCASRDTGPTGELFFGEGSRLTVL.

This clonotype was detected only a few times. The chain combines TRBV11-2 with TRBJ2-3; tentatively, D is TRBD1 (6 bases). Germline V gene lookup returns CDR1 SGHAT and CDR2 FQNNGV. CDR3 length: 13 amino acids. V lost 10 bases and J lost 2, with 13 bases in between. CDR3 sequence: CATKRQATDTQYF. The CDR3 coding sequence is TGTGCCACCAAGCGACAGGCCACAGATACGCAGTATTTT.